Each of the 11 T cell receptor beta chains below was sequenced from the same sample in a study of T cells after yellow fever vaccination. TCRdb passed the 5' RACE reads through MiXCR, listing each CDR3 protein once. Counted here are roughly 68,000 distinct CDR3 sequences, just over 6.5% occurring once; the ten biggest clones make up 30% to 45%. The sequencing used CD8+ T cells sorted from PBMCs, collected roughly 47 days after the first yellow fever vaccination. Every receptor here comes from a man aged 18 to 29 who received the YFV17D yellow fever vaccine.

This clonotype has ten or more counts. J is TRBJ2-7 and V is TRBV12-3 or TRBV12-4; TRBD2 might be the D (6 bases). V lost 5 bases and J lost 3, with 14 bases in between. The CDR3 has 14 residues. The CDR3: CASSPGGYNYEQYF. As DNA, the CDR3 is TGTGCCAGCAGTCCCGGGGGATACAACTACGAGCAGTACTTC.

The chain joins TRBV12-3 or TRBV12-4 to TRBJ2-4, with D possibly being TRBD2 (6 bases). V lost 6 bases and J lost 6, with 12 bases in between. The CDR3 loop spans 13 amino acids. The CDR3 region has the DNA TGTGCCAGCAGGTGGGACTCAATAAACATTCAGTACTTC. Translating gives CASRWDSINIQYF.

This clonotype was observed at least ten times. The chain couples TRBV7-6 to TRBJ2-5; tentative D call: TRBD1 (5 bases). This CDR3 region has 14 residues. Germline V gene lookup returns CDR1 SGHVS and CDR2 FNYEAQ. The V end lost 1 base, the J end lost 5 bases, and 11 bases lay between the germline ends. The CDR3 reads CASSLVIPGETQYF. In nucleotides, the CDR3 is TGTGCCAGCAGCTTAGTGATCCCAGGGGAGACCCAGTACTTC.

This clonotype occurred many times. J is TRBJ2-1 and V is TRBV5-1; 9 bases align to TRBD2. V trimming: 0 bases; J trimming: 4 bases; junction bases outside the gene matches: 5. Germline-derived CDR1 and CDR2 are SGHRS and YFSETQ. The CDR3 is 16 residues long. For the CDR3, the DNA is TGCGCCAGCAGCTTGGGCTCGCGGGGGGGATACAATGAGCAGTTCTTC. Its translation: CASSLGSRGGYNEQFF.

There are a few counts of this clonotype. The chain carries TRBV19 and TRBJ2-2, with D unresolved. Germline V gene lookup returns CDR1 LNHDA and CDR2 SQIVND (reference sequence). This CDR3 region has 14 residues. The ends were cut back, 5 bases at V and 0 bases at J, with 7 bases in the middle. DNA of the CDR3: TGTGCCAGTAGTTACCCTTCGAACACCGGGGAGCTGTTTTTT. As protein: CASSYPSNTGELFF.

This clonotype was recorded at least ten times. The rearrangement uses TRBV4-3 and TRBJ1-4, with D uncertain. Trimming cost V 0 bases and J 5 bases, with 13 bases left between them. Germline V gene lookup returns CDR1 LGHNA and CDR2 YSLEER. The CDR3 sequence is 16 residues long. The CDR3 sequence: CASSQDDLGLNEKLFF. DNA for the CDR3: TGCGCCAGCAGCCAAGATGATCTTGGCTTAAATGAAAAACTGTTTTTT.

The CDR3 reads CSARDVQYSYEQYF. CDR3 coding DNA: TGCAGTGCTAGAGATGTGCAGTACTCCTACGAGCAGTACTTC. This chain connects TRBV20-1 to TRBJ2-7; the D is unclear. The CDR3 has 14 amino acids. Germline CDR1 DFQATT, CDR2 SNEGSKA (reference sequence). V gave up 0 bases and J gave up 0 bases, with 9 bases separating them.

This clonotype was counted ten times or more. The chain links TRBV10-3 to TRBJ2-7; tentative D call: TRBD1 (5 bases). Germline lookup yields CDR1 ENHRY and CDR2 SYGVKD. Trimming left V 1 base short and J 4 bases short, with 8 bases between. This CDR3 has 13 residues. The CDR3 loop is CAISEFSGYEQYF. Written as DNA, the CDR3 is TGTGCCATCAGTGAGTTCTCAGGGTACGAGCAGTACTTC.

This clonotype was recorded at least ten times. This chain links TRBV5-5 with TRBJ2-5; no clear D. Germline CDR1 is SGHKS and CDR2 is YYEKEE (reference sequence). Trimming took 2 bases from V and 5 from J, leaving 7 bases between them. This CDR3 is built from 12 residues. CDR3 loop: CASSFGSETQYF. The CDR3 region has the DNA TGTGCCAGCAGCTTTGGTTCGGAGACCCAGTACTTC.

This clonotype was found many times. This chain joins TRBV11-2 and TRBJ2-5; D is tentatively TRBD1 or TRBD2 (6 bases each). The length of the CDR3 is 17 residues. Trimming removed 5 bases from V and 5 bases from J, with 24 bases in between. CDR1 is SGHAT, CDR2 FQNNGV, per germline. The CDR3 sequence: CASSKKTGTGATETQYF. In DNA form, the CDR3 reads TGTGCCAGCAGCAAAAAAACCGGGACGGGGGCGACGGAGACCCAGTACTTC.

This clonotype was detected many times. The J gene is TRBJ2-7, the V gene TRBV15, with 7 bases fitting TRBD2. The CDR3 has 14 residues. Germline V gives CDR1 LNHNV, CDR2 YYDKDF (reference sequence). V was clipped by 4 bases and J by 2 bases; unmatched bases: 5. The CDR3 loop is CATSNPGTTYEQYV. CDR3 DNA sequence: TGTGCCACCAGCAACCCGGGGACTACCTACGAGCAGTACGTC.